Shown below are 20 T cell receptor beta chains from a single sample sequenced in a study of breast tumors, draining lymph nodes, adjacent tissues (dated by TCRdb to the mid-2010s). The lymph node samples were taken from the axillary draining lymph nodes of breast cancer patients. The library relied on multiplex PCR. Sequencing was carried out with an Illumina HiSeq 2000. TCRdb redid the processing of the public reads, applying fastp at Q25 and MiXCR, and retained in-frame beta chains. Records with the same CDR3 protein are collapsed into one entry carrying the most frequent genes and DNA. This sample is represented by approximately 200,000 distinct CDR3 sequences; over 25% of them were singletons. Together, the top ten hold about 4.5% of the sample. Sequencing was performed on axillary lymph node tissue. The receptors were sampled from a female donor with breast cancer. Some clones in this sample may be carry-over from other donors' samples.

This clonotype came up a few times. The rearrangement joins TRBV29-1 to TRBJ1-5, with D unclear. V lost 7 bases, J lost 2 bases, and 9 bases lay in between. Germline-derived CDR1 and CDR2 are SQVTM and ANQGSEA. This CDR3 is 12 amino acids long. The CDR3 here is CSGKQGNQPQHF. CDR3 DNA sequence: TGCAGCGGAAAGCAGGGCAATCAGCCCCAGCATTTT.

At least ten counts were recorded for this clonotype. The chain combines TRBV5-1 with TRBJ2-7, with D maybe TRBD2 (6 bases). CDR1 is SGHRS, CDR2 YFSETQ, per germline. Trimming pared 4 bases from V and 3 bases from J, leaving 17 bases between. The CDR3 covers 15 residues. CDR3 in amino acids: CASSEDGRGFYEQYF. CDR3 nucleotides: TGCGCCAGCAGCGAGGACGGCCGGGGGTTCTACGAGCAGTACTTC.

This chain joins TRBV20-1 and TRBJ2-3, with 10 bases lining up with TRBD2. The CDR3 totals 18 residues. Germline CDR1 DFQATT, CDR2 SNEGSKA (reference sequence). V shed 5 bases and J 0 bases; nucleotides not matched to a gene: 14. The CDR3 reads CSAPKRGGSYRSTDTQYF. The DNA for the CDR3 is TGCAGTGCTCCCAAGCGGGGGGGTTCTTACCGGAGCACAGATACGCAGTATTTT.

This clonotype has only a few counts. This sequence joins TRBV24-1 and TRBJ1-4; D is unclear. Germline CDR1 reads KGHDR; CDR2 reads SFDVKD. The CDR3 is 9 residues long. The CDR3 region has the DNA TGTGCAACTAATGAAAAACTGTTTTTT. This encodes CATNEKLFF.

This clonotype was recorded many times. V gene TRBV19 combines with J gene TRBJ1-5; D possibly corresponds to TRBD1 (6 bases). Germline V CDR1 and CDR2: LNHDA, SQIVND (reference sequence). V gave up 8 bases and J gave up 3 bases, with 14 bases separating them. This CDR3 has 14 amino acids. The CDR3 is CASRPTGFNQPQHF. DNA of the CDR3: TGTGCCAGTCGCCCCACAGGGTTCAATCAGCCCCAGCATTTT.

A note on this clonotype: A clone one base away is much larger, so this may be a read error. This chain links TRBV13 with TRBJ2-3; 9 nucleotides match TRBD2. Germline V gene data show CDR1 as PRHDT and CDR2 as FYEKMQ (reference sequence). The V and J ends lost 8 bases and 2 bases, in that order; junction bases with no gene match: 8. The CDR3 length is 15 residues. CDR3 coding DNA: TGTGCCAGCGGGGTAGCGGGGGACTTCACAGATACGCAGTATTTT. Translating gives CASGVAGDFTDTQYF. Filled out from reference TRBV13 and TRBJ2-3, the complete variable domain reads AAGVIQSPRHLIKEKRETATLKCYPIPRHDTVYWYQQGPGQDPQFLISFYEKMQSDKGSIPDRFSAQQFSDYHSELNMSSLELGDSALYFCASGVAGDFTDTQYFGPGTRLTVL.

This clonotype was detected only a few times. The rearrangement links TRBV6-2 or TRBV6-3 to TRBJ2-5; 7 bases map to TRBD2. CDR1 and CDR2 from the germline V gene are MNHEY and SVGEGT. The J segment lost 4 bases and the V segment lost 6 bases, leaving 5 bases of the junction unmatched. CDR3 size: 13 residues. CDR3 sequence reads: CASRSSGIETQYF. The CDR3 region has the DNA TGTGCCAGCAGGTCCAGCGGGATAGAGACCCAGTACTTC.

This clonotype was observed at least ten times. The CDR3 spells CASNEPSGSREKLFF. CDR3 DNA sequence: TGTGCCAGCAATGAACCTAGTGGGTCCCGCGAAAAACTGTTTTTT. V is TRBV28 and J is TRBJ1-4; D remains unclear. CDR3 size: 15 residues. V lost 7 bases and J 8 bases, leaving 20 bases between the germline ends. The V gene's germline CDR1 is MDHEN and CDR2 SYDVKM.

The chain joins TRBV13 to TRBJ1-5; TRBD1 might be the D (6 bases). The CDR3 has 15 amino acids. CDR1 is PRHDT, CDR2 FYEKMQ, per germline (reference sequence). V was shortened by 6 bases and J by 4 bases, with 16 bases between the two germline ends. This CDR3 is CASRDRGGLNQPQHF. The DNA for the CDR3 is TGTGCCAGCAGAGACCGGGGGGGGCTGAATCAGCCCCAGCATTTT.

The V gene is TRBV20-1, the J gene TRBJ1-1, with D maybe TRBD1 (5 bases). The CDR3 runs to 13 residues. Germline CDR1 and CDR2: DFQATT and SNEGSKA (reference sequence). Trimming cost V 1 base and J 6 bases, with 12 bases left between them. Here the CDR3 DNA reads TGCAGTGCTAGAGTGGGGGAGGCAGCTGAAGCTTTCTTT. Amino acid sequence: CSARVGEAAEAFF.

The sample holds many counts of this clonotype. The chain uses TRBV7-2 and TRBJ2-7; D not certain. CDR3 length: 11 amino acids. The V gene's germline CDR1 is SGHTA and CDR2 FQGNSA. V was shortened by 4 bases and J by 5 bases, with 6 bases between the two germline ends. CDR3 coding DNA: TGTGCCAGCAGCTCCAGCCACGAGCAGTACTTC. Protein sequence: CASSSSHEQYF. The full variable domain, completed using reference TRBV7-2 and TRBJ2-7, is GAGVSQSPSNKVTEKGKDVELRCDPISGHTALYWYRQSLGQGLEFLIYFQGNSAPDKSGLPSDRFSAERTGGSVSTLTIQRTQQEDSAVYLCASSSSHEQYFGPGTRLTVT.

This chain joins TRBV14 and TRBJ1-6; TRBD1 is a possible D gene (6 bases). Germline V gene sequence: CDR1 SGHDN, CDR2 FVKESK. CDR3 length: 16 amino acids. Trimming pared 6 bases from V and 2 bases from J, leaving 14 bases between. The CDR3 reads CASSQPGQTYNSPLHF. CDR3 nucleotides: TGTGCCAGCAGTCAGCCCGGACAGACCTATAATTCACCCCTCCACTTT.

The CDR3 is CATSDQTARRGGGSSYNEQFF. CDR3 nucleotide sequence: TGTGCCACCAGTGATCAGACGGCTAGGCGTGGTGGAGGGAGCTCCTACAATGAGCAGTTCTTC. This chain uses TRBV24-1 with TRBJ2-1; tentative D call: TRBD2 (6 bases). This CDR3 region has 21 residues. The V gene lost 3 bases and the J gene lost 0 bases, with 26 bases spanning the gap. Germline CDR1 is KGHDR and CDR2 is SFDVKD.

This clonotype appeared many times. The J gene is TRBJ1-6, the V gene TRBV19; TRBD1 aligns across 7 bases. CDR3 size: 14 residues. Germline trimming cut 6 bases from V and 5 bases from J; bases unmatched to any gene: 4. CDR1 and CDR2 (germline): LNHDA, SQIVND (reference sequence). CDR3 coding DNA: TGTGCCAGTAGGGGGACAGTCGATAATTCACCCCTCCACTTT. This encodes CASRGTVDNSPLHF. The full variable domain, in which reference TRBV19 and TRBJ1-6 provide the parts outside the CDR3, is DGGITQSPKYLFRKEGQNVTLSCEQNLNHDAMYWYRQDPGQGLRLIYYSQIVNDFQKGDIAEGYSVSREKKESFPLTVTSAQKNPTAFYLCASRGTVDNSPLHFGNGTRLTVT.

As regards this clonotype: A read error may be the cause here, since a much bigger clone is one base away. CDR3 amino acids: CASSPEQATARGYTF. The CDR3, as DNA: TGTGCCAGCAGCCCCGAACAGGCAACGGCGCGAGGCTACACCTTC. The chain links TRBV5-5 to TRBJ1-2; D may be TRBD1 (5 bases). The V end lost 4 bases, the J end lost 8 bases, and 21 bases lay between the germline ends. The CDR3 has 15 amino acids. CDR1 is SGHKS, CDR2 YYEKEE, per germline (reference sequence).

This clonotype was detected ten times or more. This chain's CDR3 is CASSLSAGSYNSPLHF. CDR3 nucleotides: TGTGCCAGCAGCTTAAGTGCCGGATCCTATAATTCACCCCTCCACTTT. The chain joins TRBV11-2 to TRBJ1-6, with unresolved D. V lost 2 bases and J lost 1, with 9 bases in between. The CDR3 is made up of 16 amino acids. Germline V lookup: CDR1 SGHAT, CDR2 FQNNGV.

The V gene is TRBV10-3, the J gene TRBJ1-4, with TRBD1 as a possible D gene (6 bases). The CDR3 has 15 amino acids. Between the trimmed V and J ends, which lost 6 bases and 5 bases, there was a span of 16 bases. Germline assignment: CDR1 ENHRY and CDR2 SYGVKD. In DNA form, the CDR3 reads TGTGCCATCAGCGCTGGGGGGGCGAGGAATGAAAAACTGTTTTTT. Its protein product is CAISAGGARNEKLFF.

As regards this clonotype: A read error is possible here, since a much larger clone lies one base away. The J gene is TRBJ1-5, the V gene TRBV6-6, with 7 bases aligning to TRBD1. The germline gives CDR1 MNHNY, CDR2 SVGAGI (reference sequence). With V trimmed by 2 bases and J by 0 bases, 10 bases remained unmatched. The CDR3 extends over 18 amino acids. Here the CDR3 DNA reads TGTGCCAGCAGTTACGACCCGGGGACAGCTCATAGCAATCAGCCCCAGCATTTT. This gives the protein CASSYDPGTAHSNQPQHF.

The chain carries TRBV7-2 and TRBJ1-1, with D uncertain. The CDR3 sequence is 14 residues long. Germline-derived CDR1 and CDR2 are SGHTA and FQGNSA. The V and J ends lost 3 bases and 1 base respectively, with 9 bases between them. CDR3 residues: CASSFSSSNTEAFF. The CDR3 DNA is TGTGCCAGCAGCTTTAGCAGTTCGAACACTGAAGCTTTCTTT.

In its sample, this clonotype was seen many times. The chain couples TRBV10-3 to TRBJ2-1; TRBD2 aligns across 9 bases. The junction had 5 bases not matched to a gene; V was cut back by 6 bases and J by 2 bases. This CDR3 is built from 15 residues. The germline V gene has CDR1 ENHRY and CDR2 SYGVKD. CDR3 protein: CAIRSGRRTYNEQFF. The DNA of the CDR3 is TGTGCCATCAGAAGCGGGAGGAGGACCTACAATGAGCAGTTCTTC.